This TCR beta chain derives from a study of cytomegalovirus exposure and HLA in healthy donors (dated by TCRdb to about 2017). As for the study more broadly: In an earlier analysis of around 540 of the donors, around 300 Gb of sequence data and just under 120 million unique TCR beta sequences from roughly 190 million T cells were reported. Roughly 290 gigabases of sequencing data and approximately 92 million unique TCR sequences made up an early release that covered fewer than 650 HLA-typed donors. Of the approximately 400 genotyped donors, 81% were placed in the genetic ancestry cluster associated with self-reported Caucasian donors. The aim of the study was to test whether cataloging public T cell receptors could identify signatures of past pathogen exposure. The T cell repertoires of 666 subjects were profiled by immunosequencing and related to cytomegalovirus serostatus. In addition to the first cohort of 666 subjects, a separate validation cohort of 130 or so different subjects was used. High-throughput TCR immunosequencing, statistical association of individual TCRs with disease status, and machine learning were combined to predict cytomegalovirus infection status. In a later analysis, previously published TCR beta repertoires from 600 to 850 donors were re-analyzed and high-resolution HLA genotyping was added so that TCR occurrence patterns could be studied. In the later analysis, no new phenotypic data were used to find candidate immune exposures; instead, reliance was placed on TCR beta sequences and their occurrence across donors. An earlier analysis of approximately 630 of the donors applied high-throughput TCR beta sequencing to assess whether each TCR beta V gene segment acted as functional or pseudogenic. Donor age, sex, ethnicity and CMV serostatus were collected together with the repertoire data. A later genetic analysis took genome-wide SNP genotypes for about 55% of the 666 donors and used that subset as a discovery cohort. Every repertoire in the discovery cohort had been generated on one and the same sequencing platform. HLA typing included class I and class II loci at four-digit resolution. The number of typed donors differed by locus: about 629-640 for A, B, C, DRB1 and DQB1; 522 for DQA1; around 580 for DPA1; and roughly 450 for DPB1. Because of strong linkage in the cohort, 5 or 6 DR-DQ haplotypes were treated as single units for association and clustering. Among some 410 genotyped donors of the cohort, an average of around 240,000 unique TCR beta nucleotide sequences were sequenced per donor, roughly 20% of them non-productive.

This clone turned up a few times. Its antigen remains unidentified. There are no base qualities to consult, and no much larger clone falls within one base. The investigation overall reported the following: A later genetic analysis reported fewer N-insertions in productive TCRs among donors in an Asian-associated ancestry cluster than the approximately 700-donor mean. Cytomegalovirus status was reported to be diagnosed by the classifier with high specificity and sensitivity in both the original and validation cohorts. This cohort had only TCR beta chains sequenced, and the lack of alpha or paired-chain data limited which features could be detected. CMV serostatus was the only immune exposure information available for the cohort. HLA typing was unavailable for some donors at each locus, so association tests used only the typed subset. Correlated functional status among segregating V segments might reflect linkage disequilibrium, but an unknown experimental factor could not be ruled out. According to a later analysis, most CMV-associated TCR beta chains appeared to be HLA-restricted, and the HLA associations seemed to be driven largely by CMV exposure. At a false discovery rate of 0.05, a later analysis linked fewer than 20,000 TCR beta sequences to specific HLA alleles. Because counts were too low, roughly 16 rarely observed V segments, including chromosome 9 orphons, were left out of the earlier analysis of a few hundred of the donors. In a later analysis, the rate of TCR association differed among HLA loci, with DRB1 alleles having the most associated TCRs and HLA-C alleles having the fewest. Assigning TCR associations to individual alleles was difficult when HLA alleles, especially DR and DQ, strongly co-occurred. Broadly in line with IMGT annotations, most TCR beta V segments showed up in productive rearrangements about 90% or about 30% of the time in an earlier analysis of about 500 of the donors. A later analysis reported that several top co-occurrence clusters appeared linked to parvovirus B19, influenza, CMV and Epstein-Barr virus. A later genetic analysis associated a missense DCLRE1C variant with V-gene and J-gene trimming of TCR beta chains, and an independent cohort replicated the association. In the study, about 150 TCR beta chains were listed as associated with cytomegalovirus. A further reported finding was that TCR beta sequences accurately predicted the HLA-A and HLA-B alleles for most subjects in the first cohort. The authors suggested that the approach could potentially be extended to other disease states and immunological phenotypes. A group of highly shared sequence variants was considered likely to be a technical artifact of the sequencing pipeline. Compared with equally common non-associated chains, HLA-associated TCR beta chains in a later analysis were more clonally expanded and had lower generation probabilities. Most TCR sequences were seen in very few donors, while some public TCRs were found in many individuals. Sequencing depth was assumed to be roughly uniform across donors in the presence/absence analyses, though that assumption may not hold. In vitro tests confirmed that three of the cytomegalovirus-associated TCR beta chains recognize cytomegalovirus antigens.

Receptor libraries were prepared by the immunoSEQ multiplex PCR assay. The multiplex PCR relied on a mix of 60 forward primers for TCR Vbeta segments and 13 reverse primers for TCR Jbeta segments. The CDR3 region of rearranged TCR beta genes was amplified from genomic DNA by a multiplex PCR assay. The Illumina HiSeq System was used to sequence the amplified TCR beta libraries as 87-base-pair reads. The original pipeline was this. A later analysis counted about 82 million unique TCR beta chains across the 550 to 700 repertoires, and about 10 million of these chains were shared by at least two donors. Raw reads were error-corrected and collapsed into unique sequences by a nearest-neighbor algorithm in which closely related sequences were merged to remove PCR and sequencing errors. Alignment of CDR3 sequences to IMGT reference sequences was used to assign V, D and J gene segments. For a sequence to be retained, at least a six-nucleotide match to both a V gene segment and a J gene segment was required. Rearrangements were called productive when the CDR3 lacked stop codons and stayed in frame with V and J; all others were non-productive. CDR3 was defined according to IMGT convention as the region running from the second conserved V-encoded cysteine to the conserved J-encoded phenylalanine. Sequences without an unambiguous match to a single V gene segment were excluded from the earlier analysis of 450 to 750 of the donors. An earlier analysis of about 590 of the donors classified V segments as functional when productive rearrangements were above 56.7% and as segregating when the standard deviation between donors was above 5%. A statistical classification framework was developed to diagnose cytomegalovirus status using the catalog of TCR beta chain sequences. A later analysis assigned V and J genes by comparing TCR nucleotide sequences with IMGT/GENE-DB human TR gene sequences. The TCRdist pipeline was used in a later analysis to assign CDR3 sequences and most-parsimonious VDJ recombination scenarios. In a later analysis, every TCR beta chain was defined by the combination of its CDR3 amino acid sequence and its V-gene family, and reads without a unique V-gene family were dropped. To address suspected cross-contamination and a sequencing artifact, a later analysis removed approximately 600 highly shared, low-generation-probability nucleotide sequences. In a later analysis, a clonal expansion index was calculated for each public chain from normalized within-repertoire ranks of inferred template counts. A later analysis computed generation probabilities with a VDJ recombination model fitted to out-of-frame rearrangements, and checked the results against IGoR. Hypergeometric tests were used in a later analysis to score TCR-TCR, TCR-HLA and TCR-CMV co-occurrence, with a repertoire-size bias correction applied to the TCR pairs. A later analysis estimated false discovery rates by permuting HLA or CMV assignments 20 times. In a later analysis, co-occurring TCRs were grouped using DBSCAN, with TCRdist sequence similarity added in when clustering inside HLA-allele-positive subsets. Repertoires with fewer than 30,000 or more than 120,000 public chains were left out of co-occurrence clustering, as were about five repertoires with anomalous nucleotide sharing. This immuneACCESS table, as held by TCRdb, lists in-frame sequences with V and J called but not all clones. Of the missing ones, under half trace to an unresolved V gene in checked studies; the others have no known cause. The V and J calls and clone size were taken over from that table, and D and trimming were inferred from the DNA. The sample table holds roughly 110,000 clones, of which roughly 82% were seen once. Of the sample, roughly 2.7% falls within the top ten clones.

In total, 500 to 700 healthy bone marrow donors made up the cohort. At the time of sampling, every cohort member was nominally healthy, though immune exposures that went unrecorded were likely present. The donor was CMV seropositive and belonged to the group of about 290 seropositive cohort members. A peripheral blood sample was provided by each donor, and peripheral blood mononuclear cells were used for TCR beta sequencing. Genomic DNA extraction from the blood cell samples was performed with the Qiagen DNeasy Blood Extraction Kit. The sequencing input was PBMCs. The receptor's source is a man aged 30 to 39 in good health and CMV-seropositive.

The CDR3 loop reads CASSPTASGNSEAFF. The nucleotide sequence is given as TGTGCCAGCAGCCCCACCGCTTCGGGGAATTCTGAAGCTTTCTTT. Rearrangement joined TRBV7-9 to TRBJ1-1; the D gene cannot be named for sure. Spanning cysteine to phenylalanine, the CDR3 consists of 15 amino acids. The DNA shown is the 45-base CDR3, in frame from base 1. The germline V gene (reference sequence) sets CDR1 to SEHNR and CDR2 to FQNEAQ. V loses 5 bases, J loses 6 bases, and the germline ends lie 19 bases apart.